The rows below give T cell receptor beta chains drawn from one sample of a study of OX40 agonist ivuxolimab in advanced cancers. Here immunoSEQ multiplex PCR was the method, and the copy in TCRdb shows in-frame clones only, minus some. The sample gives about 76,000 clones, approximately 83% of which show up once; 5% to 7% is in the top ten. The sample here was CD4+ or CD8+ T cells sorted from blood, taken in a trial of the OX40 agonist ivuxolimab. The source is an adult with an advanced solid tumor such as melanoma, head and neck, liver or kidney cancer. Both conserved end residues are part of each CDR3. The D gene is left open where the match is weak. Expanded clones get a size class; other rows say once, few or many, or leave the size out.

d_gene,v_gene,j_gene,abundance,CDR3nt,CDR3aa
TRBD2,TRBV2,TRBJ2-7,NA,TGTGCCAGCAGTCAGGAATTGGGACTAGCCTACGAGCAGTACTTC,CASSQELGLAYEQYF
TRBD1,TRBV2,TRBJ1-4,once,TGTGCCAGCAGTGACAGGGGGAACGGTAATGAAAAACTGTTTTTT,CASSDRGNGNEKLFF
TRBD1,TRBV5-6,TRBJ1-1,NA,TGTGCCAGCACCCGGACAGGGATGTTTGTAGCTTTCTTT,CASTRTGMFVAFF
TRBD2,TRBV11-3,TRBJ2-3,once,TGTGCCAGCAGCTCGGGGAGACTAGCGGGAGGGGCAGATACGCAGTATTTT,CASSSGRLAGGADTQYF
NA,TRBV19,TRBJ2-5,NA,TGTGCCAGTAGGGGGGAGACCCAGTACTTC,CASRGETQYF
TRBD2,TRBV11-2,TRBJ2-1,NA,TGTGCCAGCAGCTCCCAGGGACTAGCCAATGAGCAGTTCTTC,CASSSQGLANEQFF
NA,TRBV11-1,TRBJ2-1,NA,TGTGCCAGCACCGAGAAAGGACAGTACAATGAGCAGTTCTTC,CASTEKGQYNEQFF
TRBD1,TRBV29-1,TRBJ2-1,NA,TGCAGCGTTGCGGGACAGAGTAAAAATGAGCAGTTCTTC,CSVAGQSKNEQFF
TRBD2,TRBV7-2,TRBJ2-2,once,TGTGCCAGCAGCCCGGGCGGCGGGGGAGGCGGGGAGCTGTTTTTT,CASSPGGGGGGELFF
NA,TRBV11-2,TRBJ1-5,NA,TGTGCCAGCAGCCCTCTCCGGGATGGCAATCAGCCCCAGCATTTT,CASSPLRDGNQPQHF
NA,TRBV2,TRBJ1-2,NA,TGTGCCAGCAGTGGGGACGGCTATGGCTACACCTTC,CASSGDGYGYTF
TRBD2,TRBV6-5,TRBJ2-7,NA,TGTGCCAGCAGTTACGGGGGACTAACGGTCGGAGAGCAGTACTTC,CASSYGGLTVGEQYF
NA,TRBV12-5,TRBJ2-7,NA,TGTGCTAGTGGTTTGGTACAGACTCACGGCGAGCAGTACTTC,CASGLVQTHGEQYF
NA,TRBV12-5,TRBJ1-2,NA,TGTGCTAGTGGTGGGCGGGGGGCCATCTATGGCTACACCTTC,CASGGRGAIYGYTF
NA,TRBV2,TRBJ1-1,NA,TGTGCCAGCAGTGAAAGGAGGGGGGGCAGGACTGAAGCTTTCTTT,CASSERRGGRTEAFF
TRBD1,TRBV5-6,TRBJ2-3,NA,TGTGCCAGCAGCCGTGGGACAGGCCGCACAGATACGCAGTATTTT,CASSRGTGRTDTQYF
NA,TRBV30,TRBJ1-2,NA,TGTGCCTGGAGTGGGGGGCATAACTATGGCTACACCTTC,CAWSGGHNYGYTF
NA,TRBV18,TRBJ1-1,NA,TGTGCCAGCTCTCCAGGGGCCCAACCGAACACTGAAGCTTTCTTT,CASSPGAQPNTEAFF
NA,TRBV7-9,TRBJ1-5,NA,TGTGCCAGCAGCTTAGCAGGGCTAGATGGTCAGCCCCAGCATTTT,CASSLAGLDGQPQHF
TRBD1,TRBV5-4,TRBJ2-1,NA,TGTGCCAGCAGCCCCGACAGGGGTTTTTACAATGAGCAGTTCTTC,CASSPDRGFYNEQFF
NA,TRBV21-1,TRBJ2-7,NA,TGTGCCAGCAGCAAAAAAGACAGGGGTTTCATCTACGAGCAGTACTTC,CASSKKDRGFIYEQYF
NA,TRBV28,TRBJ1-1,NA,TGTGCCAGCAGTCCCGGACAGATGAACACTGAAGCTTTCTTT,CASSPGQMNTEAFF
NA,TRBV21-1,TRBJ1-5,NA,TGTGCCAGGATGAAGCCCCAGCATTTT,CARMKPQHF
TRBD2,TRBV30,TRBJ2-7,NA,TGTGCCTGGAGGAATCGGGCTAGCGGGGGTGGGTCCTACGAGCAGTACTTC,CAWRNRASGGGSYEQYF
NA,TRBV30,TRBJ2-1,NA,TGTGCCTGGAGTGCAGTGAGCTCCTACAATGAGCAGTTCTTC,CAWSAVSSYNEQFF
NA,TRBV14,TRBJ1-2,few,TGTGCCAGCAGCCCCACAGACTATGGCTACACCTTC,CASSPTDYGYTF
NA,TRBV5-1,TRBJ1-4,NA,TGCGCCAGCAGCTTCGGGACAAAGAATGAAAAACTGTTTTTT,CASSFGTKNEKLFF
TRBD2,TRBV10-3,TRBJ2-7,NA,TGTGCCATCAGTGATCTTGGACTAGCGGGGCCCTACGAGCAGTACTTC,CAISDLGLAGPYEQYF
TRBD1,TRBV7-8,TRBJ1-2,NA,TGTGCCAGCAGCCCCCTGACGGGACAGGCGTCGTTATATCATGGCTACACCTTC,CASSPLTGQASLYHGYTF
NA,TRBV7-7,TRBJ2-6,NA,TGTGCCAGCAGCGTGCCACAAAGTCGGGCCAACGTCCTGACTTTC,CASSVPQSRANVLTF
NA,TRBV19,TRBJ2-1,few,TGTGCCAGTAGTAGCGACAGACGTTACAATGAGCAGTTCTTC,CASSSDRRYNEQFF
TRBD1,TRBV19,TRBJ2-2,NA,TGTGCCGGACGGACCGGGACAGGGGGTGCCGGGGAGCTGTTTTTT,CAGRTGTGGAGELFF
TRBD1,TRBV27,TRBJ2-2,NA,TGTGCCAGCAGGAGCGGACAGGGGGCATTCACCGGGGAGCTGTTTTTT,CASRSGQGAFTGELFF
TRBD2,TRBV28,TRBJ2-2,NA,TGTGCCAGCAGCAAACCGGGACTAGCGGCGAACACCGGGGAGCTGTTTTTT,CASSKPGLAANTGELFF
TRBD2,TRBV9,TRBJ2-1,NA,TGTGCCAGCAGCGTAGGGGCGGGGGGGCACGATGAGCAGTTCTTC,CASSVGAGGHDEQFF
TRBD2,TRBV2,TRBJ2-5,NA,TGTGCCAGCAGCGCTCTAGCGGGAGGGTACGGGGAGACCCAGTACTTC,CASSALAGGYGETQYF
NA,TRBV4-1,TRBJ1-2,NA,TGCGCCAGCAGCCAAGGGGGGGGAGCTAACTATGGCTACACCTTC,CASSQGGGANYGYTF
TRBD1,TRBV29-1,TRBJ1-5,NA,TGCAGCGTCACCAGGGGGGTTAGCAATCAGCCCCAGCATTTT,CSVTRGVSNQPQHF
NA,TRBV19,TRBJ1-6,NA,TGTGCCAGTGGTTCCCGACAGTCCTCCGGGAATTCACCCCTCCACTTT,CASGSRQSSGNSPLHF
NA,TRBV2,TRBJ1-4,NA,TGTGCCAGTGTAAAGGGTGCAACTAATGAAAAACTGTTTTTT,CASVKGATNEKLFF
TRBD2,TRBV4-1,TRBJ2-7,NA,TGCGCCAGCAACTCCCATTGGGCGGGGGACCAAGAGCAGTACTTC,CASNSHWAGDQEQYF
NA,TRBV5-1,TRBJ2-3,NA,TGCGCCAGCCGGGTACTCTCTAGCACAGATACGCAGTATTTT,CASRVLSSTDTQYF
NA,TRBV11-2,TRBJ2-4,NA,TGTGCCAGCAGCTTAGCTAGGAACATTCAGTACTTC,CASSLARNIQYF
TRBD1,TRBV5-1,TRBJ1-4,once,TGCGCCAGCAACCCCTCCGGGACAGCGAATGAAAAACTGTTTTTT,CASNPSGTANEKLFF